What follows is one TCR beta chain and its context. How the authors handled the data: Counts of nucleated cells, estimated from reference gene primer amplification, were obtained. Here immunoSEQ multiplex PCR was the method, and the copy in TCRdb shows in-frame clones only, minus some. The V and J calls and clone size come from that table; D and trimming were worked out from the DNA. The sample lists 50,000 or so clones, over 85% occurring once. This sample was taken from a study of blood T cell repertoires in COVID-19. Study information: The United States, Italy and Spain provided the acute and convalescent COVID-19 samples. PBMCs, B-cell-depleted T cells, or T cells provided the cDNA or gDNA that made up the material.

In germline, CDR1 is GTSNPN, CDR2 SVGIG (reference sequence). CDR3 length equals 12 residues. The V end was cut by 0 bases, the J end by 8 bases, with 10 bases between. This receptor was taken from an elderly man with acute or convalescent COVID-19. The sample comprised peripheral blood. This sequence joins TRBV30 and TRBJ1-2, with D unresolved. DNA for the CDR3: TGTGCCTGGAGTGTACAGTCGCAGGGCTACACCTTC. As protein: CAWSVQSQGYTF.